This TCR beta chain is from a study of control samples from healthy donors and cancer patients. Libraries were prepared by immunoSEQ multiplex PCR; TCRdb keeps only in-frame clonotypes and omits some of them. This sample carries fewer than 250,000 clones, with roughly 2.2% going to the ten biggest clones. The germline gives CDR1 MNHEY, CDR2 SVGAGI. Trimming shortened V by 6 bases and J by 1 base, and 10 bases separated the two germline ends. The CDR3 is 14 amino acids. This TCR was recovered from a young woman in good health. The chain has TRBV6-5 and TRBJ1-5; tentatively, D is TRBD1 (6 bases). The sample was blood. This CDR3 is CASRRGDSNQPQHF. The CDR3 DNA reads as TGTGCCAGCAGGAGGGGGGACAGCAATCAGCCCCAGCATTTT.